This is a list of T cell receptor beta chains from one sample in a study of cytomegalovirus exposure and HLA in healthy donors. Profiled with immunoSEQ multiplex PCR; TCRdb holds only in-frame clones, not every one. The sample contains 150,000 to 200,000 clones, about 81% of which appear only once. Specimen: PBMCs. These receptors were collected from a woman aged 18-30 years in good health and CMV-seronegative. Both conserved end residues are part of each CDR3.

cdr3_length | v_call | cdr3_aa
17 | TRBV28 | CASSYGAGDVAGNTIYF
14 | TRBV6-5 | CASSYSGGGHEQFF
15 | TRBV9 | CASSVSGIPADTQYF
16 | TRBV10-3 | CAIRGGSTGSSYEQYF
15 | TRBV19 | CASDNSGTDQYEQYF
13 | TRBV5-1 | CASVLDSNTEAFF
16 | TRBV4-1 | CASSPGTLKGNYGYTF
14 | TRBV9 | CASSVWGGDEKLFF
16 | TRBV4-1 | CASSQYLLPGNYGYTF
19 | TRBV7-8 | CASSQHGTSGRENTGELFF
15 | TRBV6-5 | CASSYSGGALNEQFF
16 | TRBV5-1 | CASSLGGTGTGNTIYF
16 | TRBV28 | CASSLFSPRETYEQYF
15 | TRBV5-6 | CASSYDGQAGYPLHF
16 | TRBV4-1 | CASSQVLSQRGYEQYF
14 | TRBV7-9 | CSSSDGLAGNEQYF
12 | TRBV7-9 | CASSLREDGAFF
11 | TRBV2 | CASSPQDTQYF
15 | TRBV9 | CASSATIQGAAGYTF
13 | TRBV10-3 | CAISETPAYEQYF
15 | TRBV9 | CASSGRDSPDNEQFF
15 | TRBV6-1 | CASSSERDSALEQYF
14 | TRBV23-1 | CASSHGDRAHEQYF
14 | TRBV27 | CASSLAGTGHGYTF
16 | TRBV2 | CASSVNRGSTNYGYTF